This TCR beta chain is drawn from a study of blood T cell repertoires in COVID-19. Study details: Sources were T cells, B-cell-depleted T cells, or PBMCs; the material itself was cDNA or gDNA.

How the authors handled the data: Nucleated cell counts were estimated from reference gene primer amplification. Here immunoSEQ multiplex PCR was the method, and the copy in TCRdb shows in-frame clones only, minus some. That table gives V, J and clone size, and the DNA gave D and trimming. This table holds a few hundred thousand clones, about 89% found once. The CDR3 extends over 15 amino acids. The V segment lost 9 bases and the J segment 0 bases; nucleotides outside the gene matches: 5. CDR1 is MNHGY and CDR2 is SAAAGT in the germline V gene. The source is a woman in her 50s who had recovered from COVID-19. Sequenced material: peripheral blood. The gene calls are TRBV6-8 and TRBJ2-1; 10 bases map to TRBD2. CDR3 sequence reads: CASARLAGSYNEQFF. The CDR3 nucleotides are TGTGCCAGTGCTCGACTAGCGGGCTCCTACAATGAGCAGTTCTTC.